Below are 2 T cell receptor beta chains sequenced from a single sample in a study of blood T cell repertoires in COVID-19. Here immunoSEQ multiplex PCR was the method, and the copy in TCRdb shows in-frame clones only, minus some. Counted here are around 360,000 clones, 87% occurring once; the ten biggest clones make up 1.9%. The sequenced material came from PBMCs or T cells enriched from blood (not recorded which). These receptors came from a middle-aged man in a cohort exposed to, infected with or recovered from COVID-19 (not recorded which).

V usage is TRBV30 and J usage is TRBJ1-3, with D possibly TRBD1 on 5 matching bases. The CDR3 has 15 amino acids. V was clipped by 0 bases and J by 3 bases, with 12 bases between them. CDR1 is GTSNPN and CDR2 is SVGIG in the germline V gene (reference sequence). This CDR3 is CAWSVKGLGGNTIYF. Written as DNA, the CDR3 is TGTGCCTGGAGTGTAAAGGGGTTAGGTGGAAACACCATATATTTT.

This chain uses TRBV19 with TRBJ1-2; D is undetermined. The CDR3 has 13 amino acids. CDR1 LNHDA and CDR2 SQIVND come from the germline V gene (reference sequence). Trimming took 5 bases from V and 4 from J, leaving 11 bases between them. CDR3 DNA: TGTGCCAGTAGTGGCCCAGGTCTCTATGGCTACACCTTC. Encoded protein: CASSGPGLYGYTF.